This is a list of T cell receptor beta chains from one sample in a study of T cells in Graves' hyperthyroidism and ophthalmopathy. TCRdb re-derived calls from the multiplex PCR reads in MiXCR, one entry per CDR3 protein. The sample records around 700,000 distinct CDR3 sequences, roughly a sixth being singletons. Specimen: blood. These receptors were taken from a woman aged 50 to 60 with Graves' hyperthyroidism that later progressed to Graves' ophthalmopathy. The CDR3 runs from the conserved cysteine through the conserved F or W. A D gene is named only where the DNA matches it firmly. The size of a clone is reported for some rows only, either as once, few or many, or as a class for expanded clones.

clone_size	v_call	j_call	d_call	cdr3_nt	cdr3_aa
few	TRBV20-1	TRBJ1-2	TRBD1	TGCAGTGCTAGGACACCGGGACAGGGAGACTATGGCTACACCTTC	CSARTPGQGDYGYTF
.	TRBV5-5	TRBJ2-5	.	TGTGCCAGCAGCTCCCTCCGCAGGGGTCAAGAGACCCAGTACTTC	CASSSLRRGQETQYF
few	TRBV20-1	TRBJ2-3	.	TGCAGTGCTAGCCAGGGGGAGGAAGATACGCAGTATTTT	CSASQGEEDTQYF
few	TRBV20-1	TRBJ1-6	TRBD1	TGCAGTGCTAGAGATGGGACAGGGGGCCTTAGCTCCTATAATTCACCCCTCCACTTT	CSARDGTGGLSSYNSPLHF
.	TRBV5-6	TRBJ1-1	.	TGTGCCAGCAGCCCCTGGTTTGGTGAAGCTTTCTTT	CASSPWFGEAFF
many	TRBV6-1	TRBJ2-7	TRBD1	TGTGCCAGCAGTGGCGACAGGGTGGGCTCCTACGAGCAGTACTTC	CASSGDRVGSYEQYF
.	TRBV9	TRBJ1-1	TRBD1	TGTGCCAGCAGCTTCCGGGACAGGGGGAACACTGAAGCTTTCTTT	CASSFRDRGNTEAFF
.	TRBV19	TRBJ2-1	TRBD1	TGTGCCAGTAGTATCGGGAGGGGACAGGGGGGAAATGAGCAGTTCTTC	CASSIGRGQGGNEQFF
few	TRBV3-1	TRBJ2-6	.	TGTGCCAGCACAAGGGTCTCTGGGGCCAACGTCCTGACTTTC	CASTRVSGANVLTF
.	TRBV7-8	TRBJ2-2	.	TGTGCCAGCTCCCCTCAGGGGCACACCGGGGAGCTGTTTTTT	CASSPQGHTGELFF
few	TRBV5-6	TRBJ2-2	.	TGTGCCAGCAGCTTGTATTCTAGCCGCGCCGGGGAGCTGTTTTTT	CASSLYSSRAGELFF
few	TRBV20-1	TRBJ2-5	TRBD2	TGCAGCGCCGAAGCCCCATCTAGCGGGGAGGGGACCCAGTACTTC	CSAEAPSSGEGTQYF
.	TRBV12-3/TRBV12-4	TRBJ1-5	.	TGTGCCAGCAGTTTAGATGGGGATCTAGGTCAGCCCCAGCATTTT	CASSLDGDLGQPQHF
.	TRBV5-1	TRBJ2-3	.	TGCGCCAGCAGCTCTGTGGGGGGCACAGATACGCAGTATTTT	CASSSVGGTDTQYF
few	TRBV6-1	TRBJ2-3	.	TGTGCCAGCAGGATTGGGGGCACAGATACGCAGTATTTT	CASRIGGTDTQYF
many	TRBV18	TRBJ1-5	TRBD1	TGTGCCAGTAGTCCCGGGACAGGGGATCAGCCCCAGCATTTT	CASSPGTGDQPQHF
.	TRBV9	TRBJ2-1	TRBD2	TGTGCCAGCAGCGTTAGCGGGTTTAACAATGAGCAGTTCTTC	CASSVSGFNNEQFF